The 15 T cell receptor beta chains below were found in one sample sequenced in a study of cytomegalovirus exposure and HLA in healthy donors. Profiled with immunoSEQ multiplex PCR; TCRdb holds only in-frame clones, not every one. The sample has approximately 210,000 clones; 86% are singletons. The sample consisted of PBMCs. The receptors were sampled from a woman aged 18 to 35 in good health and CMV-seronegative.

The J gene is TRBJ2-7, the V gene TRBV7-8; D might be TRBD2 (7 bases). The CDR3 contains 15 residues. Germline V gene lookup returns CDR1 SGHVS and CDR2 FQNEAQ. V was pared by 4 bases and J by 2 bases, with 15 bases between. Here the CDR3 DNA reads TGTGCCAGCAGCTGGGGGGCGGGGGCACCCTACGAGCAGTACTTC. It yields the protein CASSWGAGAPYEQYF.

The chain employs TRBV5-4 and TRBJ2-7; D is uncertain. Per germline, CDR1 SGHNT and CDR2 YYREEE (reference sequence). The V end was cut by 2 bases, the J end by 0 bases, with 6 bases between. This CDR3 spans 13 amino acids. Written as DNA, the CDR3 is TGTGCCAGCAGCTTTTACAGCTCCTACGAGCAGTACTTC. Translated, it gives CASSFYSSYEQYF. Using reference TRBV5-4 and TRBJ2-7 for the parts outside the CDR3, the full variable domain is ETGVTQSPTHLIKTRGQQVTLRCSSQSGHNTVSWYQQALGQGPQFIFQYYREEENGRGNFPPRFSGLQFPNYSSELNVNALELDDSALYLCASSFYSSYEQYFGPGTRLTVT.

The chain employs TRBV9 and TRBJ1-5, with D tentatively TRBD1 (5 bases). Trimming left V 2 bases short and J 1 base short, with 13 bases between. CDR1 and CDR2 (germline): SGDLS, YYNGEE. This CDR3 has 16 residues. CDR3 bases: TGTGCCAGCAGCGTCGGGGCGGCGGGGAGCAATCAGCCCCAGCATTTT. Translated: CASSVGAAGSNQPQHF.

The rearrangement links TRBV7-2 to TRBJ1-3, with no clear D. Looked up from germline, CDR1 is SGHTA and CDR2 is FQGNSA. V lost 4 bases, J lost 0 bases, and 13 bases lay in between. This CDR3 is 16 amino acids long. The CDR3 bases are TGTGCCAGCAGCTCCCAGGTGACAAGCTCTGGAAACACCATATATTTT. Translated: CASSSQVTSSGNTIYF.

This rearrangement joins TRBV7-6 to TRBJ1-2, with 7 positions matching TRBD1. There are 15 residues in the CDR3. The V gene end was trimmed by 5 bases and the J gene end by 4 bases; junction bases not matched to a gene: 10. Germline CDR1 and CDR2: SGHVS and FNYEAQ. The CDR3 region has the DNA TGTGCCAGCAGCCAATATCGGACAGGCCCCTATGGCTACACCTTC. Translated: CASSQYRTGPYGYTF.

The V call is TRBV15, the J call TRBJ2-3; no firm D call. With 1 base removed from V and 2 bases from J, the gap between germline ends came to 4 bases. This CDR3 is 13 amino acids long. CDR1 is LNHNV, CDR2 YYDKDF, per germline (reference sequence). CDR3 in DNA: TGTGCCACCAGCAGAGGGCTCACAGATACGCAGTATTTT. This sequence encodes CATSRGLTDTQYF.

The chain combines TRBV18 with TRBJ2-3; D is ambiguous. Trimming removed 6 bases from V and 4 bases from J, with 14 bases in between. The CDR3 spans 14 residues. Germline values: CDR1 KGHSH, CDR2 LQKENI. CDR3 residues: CASSPKKKPDTQYF. CDR3 DNA sequence: TGTGCCAGCTCCCCGAAAAAGAAGCCAGATACGCAGTATTTT.

The rearrangement uses TRBV5-1 and TRBJ2-7; D remains ambiguous. Germline V CDR1 and CDR2: SGHRS, YFSETQ. V was trimmed by 4 bases and J by 1 base, leaving 15 bases between them. The CDR3 contains 15 residues. The CDR3 DNA sequence: TGCGCCAGCAGCCCCCTAAGTACCCAATCCTACGAGCAGTACTTC. Translating it yields CASSPLSTQSYEQYF.

The chain combines TRBV9 with TRBJ1-1, with 7 nucleotides matching TRBD1. The CDR3 extends over 13 amino acids. CDR1 and CDR2 (germline): SGDLS, YYNGEE. The V gene end was trimmed by 6 bases and the J gene end by 3 bases; junction bases not matched to a gene: 5. The CDR3: CASNRGKDTEAFF. The CDR3 DNA follows: TGTGCCAGCAACAGGGGTAAGGACACTGAAGCTTTCTTT.

The chain uses TRBV30 and TRBJ2-3; 8 bases agree with TRBD2. This CDR3 comprises 15 residues. The junction had 5 bases not matched to a gene; V was cut back by 2 bases and J by 1 base. In germline, CDR1 is GTSNPN, CDR2 SVGIG (reference sequence). The CDR3 sequence: CAWSFPGGGTDTQYF. The DNA of the CDR3 is TGTGCCTGGAGTTTCCCGGGGGGGGGCACAGATACGCAGTATTTT. Supplemented by reference TRBV30 and TRBJ2-3, the full variable domain reads SQTIHQWPATLVQPVGSPLSLECTVEGTSNPNLYWYRQAAGRGLQLLFYSVGIGQISSEVPQNLSASRPQDRQFILSSKKLLLSDSGFYLCAWSFPGGGTDTQYFGPGTRLTVL.

The chain carries TRBV6-5 and TRBJ2-5, with a possible D match to TRBD1 (5 bases). The J call may not be correct, given that the DNA end is closer to TRBJ2-7. Germline V CDR1 and CDR2: MNHEY, SVGAGI. CDR3 size: 15 residues. CDR3 region: CASSYGQGQAYEQYF. Written as DNA, the CDR3 is TGTGCCAGCAGTTACGGGCAGGGTCAAGCCTACGAGCAGTACTTC.

This clone occurred a few times. This rearrangement joins TRBV7-3 to TRBJ2-5, with D uncertain. Trimming shortened V by 5 bases and J by 0 bases, and 7 bases separated the two germline ends. Germline V gives CDR1 SGHTA, CDR2 FQGTGA. CDR3 length: 13 residues. The CDR3 reads CASSPRYQETQYF. In DNA, the CDR3 is TGTGCCAGCAGCCCCAGGTACCAAGAGACCCAGTACTTC.

This clone appeared once. This chain joins TRBV4-2 and TRBJ1-2; 7 bases map to TRBD1. CDR3 length equals 15 residues. Per the germline V gene, CDR1 is LGHNA and CDR2 is YNFKEQ. Germline trimming cut 1 base from V and 5 bases from J; bases unmatched to any gene: 7. The CDR3 loop is CASSQVTGAFYGYTF. As DNA, the CDR3 is TGTGCCAGCAGCCAAGTAACAGGGGCCTTTTATGGCTACACCTTC.

The chain employs TRBV7-9 and TRBJ1-5; 7 bases align to TRBD1. The CDR3 has 14 amino acids. Germline loops: CDR1 SEHNR, CDR2 FQNEAQ (reference sequence). The J segment lost 2 bases and the V segment lost 3 bases, leaving 1 base of the junction unmatched. DNA of the CDR3: TGTGCCAGCAGCTTGGGGACAGGCAATCAGCCCCAGCATTTT. Encoded protein: CASSLGTGNQPQHF.

V and J are TRBV6-1 and TRBJ2-5, with D hard to call. Germline V gives CDR1 MNHNS, CDR2 SASEGT. This CDR3 is 12 amino acids long. Deletions cut 2 bases from V and 5 bases from J, with 6 bases between. The CDR3 is CASSETRETQYF. CDR3 nucleotide sequence: TGTGCCAGCAGTGAAACCCGGGAGACCCAGTACTTC.